Shown below are 23 T cell receptor beta chains from a single sample sequenced in a study of siplizumab effects on memory and regulatory T cells. Measured with immunoSEQ multiplex PCR; TCRdb has only the in-frame clones, and not every one. This table holds 85,000 to 130,000 clones, 93% found once. Sequencing was performed on Tregs sorted from blood. Every receptor here comes from a human donor in good health.

This chain joins TRBV7-9 and TRBJ2-3; perhaps TRBD1 as D (5 bases). From germline, CDR1 is SEHNR and CDR2 FQNEAQ (reference sequence). The germline V and J ends were trimmed by 1 base and 2 bases, with 7 bases remaining between them. This CDR3 contains 14 residues. CDR3 sequence reads: CASSLVGHTDTQYF. The CDR3 bases are TGTGCCAGCAGCTTAGTCGGACACACAGATACGCAGTATTTT.

The CDR3 DNA reads as TGCAGTGCTAGGGCGCCAACGGAAGCTTTCTTT. Its translation is CSARAPTEAFF. The chain employs TRBV20-1 and TRBJ1-1, with D uncertain. The germline V gene has CDR1 DFQATT and CDR2 SNEGSKA (reference sequence). CDR3 length: 11 residues. V was pared by 3 bases and J by 8 bases, with 10 bases between.

V gene TRBV7-2 combines with J gene TRBJ2-2; D is undetermined. Germline V gene data show CDR1 as SGHTA and CDR2 as FQGNSA. Trimming removed 1 base from V and 7 bases from J, with 7 bases in between. CDR3 length equals 13 residues. This CDR3 is CASSLGPRGELFF. CDR3 bases: TGTGCCAGCAGCTTAGGACCGCGCGGGGAGCTGTTTTTT.

The chain carries TRBV2 and TRBJ2-7; TRBD1 matches at 8 bases. CDR1 and CDR2 from the germline V gene are SNHLY and FYNNEI. This CDR3 is built from 15 residues. With 2 bases clipped from V and 4 bases from J, the junction kept 7 bases outside the gene matches. The CDR3 nucleotides are TGTGCCAGCAGTGAATCCGGCAGGGGGCTGTACGAGCAGTACTTC. It codes for CASSESGRGLYEQYF.

V usage is TRBV11-3 and J usage is TRBJ2-1; D is undetermined. Trimming left V 4 bases short and J 0 bases short, with 10 bases between. Germline V gene data show CDR1 as SGHNT and CDR2 as YENEEA. CDR3 length: 15 amino acids. CDR3 sequence: CASSSRPSSYNEQFF. The CDR3, as DNA: TGTGCCAGCAGCTCGCGACCCAGCTCCTACAATGAGCAGTTCTTC. Based on the CDR3 plus reference TRBV11-3 and TRBJ2-1, the full variable domain is EAGVVQSPRYKIIEKKQPVAFWCNPISGHNTLYWYLQNLGQGPELLIRYENEEAVDDSQLPKDRFSAERLKGVDSTLKIQPAELGDSAVYLCASSSRPSSYNEQFFGPGTRLTVL.

This clone appeared a few times. The genes are TRBV7-2 and TRBJ2-7; D is undetermined. This CDR3 spans 13 amino acids. Germline lookup yields CDR1 SGHTA and CDR2 FQGNSA. V lost 1 base and J 3 bases, leaving 7 bases between the germline ends. CDR3 nucleotides: TGTGCCAGCAGCTTAGTCGACGGCTACGAGCAGTACTTC. This encodes CASSLVDGYEQYF.

This clone was counted a single time. The CDR3 protein is CASSVGQRVVVYEQYF. CDR3 DNA sequence: TGTGCCAGCAGCGTGGGACAGCGAGTAGTCGTCTACGAGCAGTACTTC. The chain is built from TRBV13 and TRBJ2-7; 7 bases are shared with TRBD1. The ends lost 5 bases at V and 3 bases at J; junction bases unmatched: 13. This CDR3 spans 16 amino acids. Germline V lookup: CDR1 PRHDT, CDR2 FYEKMQ (reference sequence).

V gene TRBV7-9 combines with J gene TRBJ1-1, with D perhaps matching TRBD1 (6 bases). V lost 5 bases and J 1 base, leaving 8 bases between the germline ends. The CDR3 runs 13 residues. Germline-derived CDR1 and CDR2 are SEHNR and FQNEAQ (reference sequence). The CDR3 reads CASSPTGNTEAFF. DNA for the CDR3: TGTGCCAGCAGCCCGACAGGGAACACTGAAGCTTTCTTT.

J is TRBJ2-3 and V is TRBV9, with no clear D. The CDR3 loop spans 15 amino acids. Germline V gene lookup returns CDR1 SGDLS and CDR2 YYNGEE. V lost 3 bases and J lost 3, with 14 bases in between. Written as DNA, the CDR3 is TGTGCCAGCAGCGCGGCCCCTGGCTCAACAGATACGCAGTATTTT. As protein: CASSAAPGSTDTQYF.

In regard to this clone: Distinct nucleotide sequences in the sample also encode this CDR3. V usage is TRBV5-4 and J usage is TRBJ2-1; D uncertain. Germline CDR1 SGHNT, CDR2 YYREEE (reference sequence). V lost 2 bases and J lost 4, with 1 base in between. This CDR3 has 11 residues. CDR3 nucleotides: TGTGCCAGCAGCTTATACAATGAGCAGTTCTTC. Amino acid sequence: CASSLYNEQFF.

This clone was detected only once. The junction does not match germline at one end; this may be a read error. This chain joins TRBV7-7 and TRBJ2-1, with 7 bases fitting TRBD2. Germline V gene sequence: CDR1 SSHAT, CDR2 FNYEAQ (reference sequence). The CDR3 spans 15 residues. The DNA for the CDR3 is TGTGCTAGCAGCTTGGCCGTGGCGGGAGTTGGCGAGCAGTTCTTC. Encoded protein: CASSLAVAGVGEQFF.

The rearrangement joins TRBV7-9 to TRBJ2-6; 10 bases line up with TRBD1. This CDR3 spans 16 amino acids. Germline V CDR1 and CDR2: SEHNR, FQNEAQ (reference sequence). The ends lost 6 bases at V and 2 bases at J; junction bases unmatched: 4. The CDR3 here is CASSLGQGTGANVLTF. CDR3 nucleotide sequence: TGTGCCAGCAGTTTGGGACAGGGGACTGGGGCCAACGTCCTGACTTTC.

This clone was recorded only once. This rearrangement joins TRBV5-1 to TRBJ1-2, with D perhaps TRBD1 (5 bases). The CDR3 spans 16 residues. V dropped 0 bases and J dropped 5 bases, with 17 bases sitting between them. Germline V CDR1 and CDR2: SGHRS, YFSETQ. The CDR3 bases are TGCGCCAGCAGCTTGGGGTTAGGGGCCGAGGAGTATGGCTACACCTTC. As protein: CASSLGLGAEEYGYTF.

This chain joins TRBV4-2 and TRBJ2-5; 7 nucleotides agree with TRBD1. The V gene's germline CDR1 is LGHNA and CDR2 YNFKEQ. The CDR3 is 15 residues long. Trimming at V came to 1 base and at J to 3 bases, leaving 5 bases not matched to a gene. CDR3 in DNA: TGTGCCAGCAGCCAAGGCTGGACAGGAAAAGAGACCCAGTACTTC. It is translated as CASSQGWTGKETQYF.

The CDR3 loop reads CASSRSGRDYNEQFF. CDR3 sequence (DNA): TGTGCCAGCAGCCGTAGCGGGAGGGACTACAATGAGCAGTTCTTC. The rearrangement links TRBV14 to TRBJ2-1; 11 bases are shared with TRBD2. Per the germline V gene, CDR1 is SGHDN and CDR2 is FVKESK. The CDR3 sequence is 15 residues long. After removal of 4 bases from V and 3 bases from J, the junction contained 2 bases not matched to a gene.

This clone has just one count. The V gene is TRBV6-5, the J gene TRBJ2-7, with D perhaps matching TRBD2 (5 bases). V lost 0 bases and J 2 bases, leaving 8 bases between the germline ends. Germline V CDR1 and CDR2: MNHEY, SVGAGI. The CDR3 extends over 14 amino acids. CDR3 amino acids: CASSYSTGAYEQYF. CDR3 nucleotide sequence: TGTGCCAGCAGTTACTCGACCGGGGCCTACGAGCAGTACTTC.

This rearrangement joins TRBV30 to TRBJ2-3; 7 bases map to TRBD1. Germline V lookup: CDR1 GTSNPN, CDR2 SVGIG (reference sequence). The junction had 10 bases not matched to a gene; V was cut back by 2 bases and J by 5 bases. The length of the CDR3 is 15 residues. The CDR3 region is CAWSPYRGTLDTQYF. The CDR3 DNA reads TGTGCCTGGAGTCCATACAGGGGAACCTTAGATACGCAGTATTTT.

The genes are TRBV4-2 and TRBJ1-1; D is possibly TRBD1 (5 bases). Germline V lookup: CDR1 LGHNA, CDR2 YNFKEQ. This CDR3 comprises 13 residues. The ends were cut back, 4 bases at V and 5 bases at J, with 11 bases in the middle. The CDR3 DNA is TGTGCCAGCAGCCCAGAAGAGGGGACTGAAGCTTTCTTT. This gives the protein CASSPEEGTEAFF.

V gene TRBV9 combines with J gene TRBJ1-3; D might be TRBD1 (5 bases). V was clipped by 0 bases and J by 2 bases, with 12 bases between them. The CDR3 spans 16 residues. Germline loops: CDR1 SGDLS, CDR2 YYNGEE. The CDR3 bases are TGTGCCAGCAGCGTAGAGGCCCTGGACACTGGAAACACCATATATTTT. It is translated as CASSVEALDTGNTIYF.

The V and J genes are TRBV2 and TRBJ2-1; D is uncertain. Germline V lookup: CDR1 SNHLY, CDR2 FYNNEI. V was pared by 6 bases and J by 10 bases, with 16 bases between. The CDR3 is made up of 13 amino acids. The CDR3 DNA is TGTGCCAGCAGCCCCAAGAGCCGGGCAGAGCAGTTCTTC. Protein: CASSPKSRAEQFF.

The chain combines TRBV5-1 with TRBJ1-5, with a tentative D call TRBD1 (5 bases). Per the germline V gene, CDR1 is SGHRS and CDR2 is YFSETQ. The CDR3 consists of 13 residues. Trimming removed 1 base at V and 9 bases at J, with 11 bases between. CDR3 sequence (DNA): TGCGCCAGCAGCTTGTCGAGTGGGGGGCCCCAGCATTTT. Its translation: CASSLSSGGPQHF. Using reference TRBV5-1 and TRBJ1-5 for the parts outside the CDR3, the full variable domain is KAGVTQTPRYLIKTRGQQVTLSCSPISGHRSVSWYQQTPGQGLQFLFEYFSETQRNKGNFPGRFSGRQFSNSRSEMNVSTLELGDSALYLCASSLSSGGPQHFGDGTRLSIL.

V usage is TRBV27 and J usage is TRBJ2-1; 12 bases map to TRBD2. The CDR3 covers 15 residues. With 5 bases clipped from V and 4 bases from J, the junction kept 3 bases outside the gene matches. Germline V gene data show CDR1 as MNHEY and CDR2 as SMNVEV (reference sequence). CDR3 DNA: TGTGCCAGCAGTCGGACTAGCGGGGCTTACAATGAGCAGTTCTTC. It is translated as CASSRTSGAYNEQFF.

The rearrangement uses TRBV6-5 and TRBJ2-3; unclear D gene. Germline V gene lookup returns CDR1 MNHEY and CDR2 SVGAGI. Trimming removed 0 bases at V and 3 bases at J, with 4 bases between. There are 13 residues in the CDR3. CDR3: CASSYSWTDTQYF. The CDR3 nucleotides read TGTGCCAGCAGTTACTCCTGGACAGATACGCAGTATTTT.